This T cell receptor beta chain was recovered during a study of blood T cell repertoires in COVID-19. The protocol was immunoSEQ multiplex PCR, while the TCRdb copy is restricted to in-frame clones and leaves out a portion. This sample has around 50,000 clones; about 83% occur once, and the top ten carry roughly 14%. CDR1 and CDR2 from the germline V gene are SNHLY and FYNNEI. The germline V and J ends were trimmed by 3 bases and 15 bases, with 15 bases remaining between them. The CDR3 totals 12 residues. The sequence came from a human donor in a cohort sampled during active COVID-19. Sample: peripheral blood. This sequence joins TRBV2 and TRBJ2-1; possible D gene TRBD2, 5 bases. This CDR3 reads CASSDGLAARFF. The CDR3 DNA is TGTGCCAGCAGTGATGGGCTAGCCGCGCGGTTCTTC.